The 4 T cell receptor beta chains listed next were all sequenced from one sample in a study of blood T cell repertoires in COVID-19. Libraries were prepared by immunoSEQ multiplex PCR; TCRdb keeps only in-frame clonotypes and omits some of them. Of fewer than 300,000 clones in the sample, about 88% were seen once. The sample was peripheral blood. All receptors derive from a human donor with COVID-19, enrolled during active disease. The donor label of this sample is uncertain.

V and J are TRBV10-3 and TRBJ2-1; the match to TRBD2 covers 10 bases. The trim removed 5 bases at V and 2 bases at J, leaving 6 bases unmatched. CDR1 ENHRY and CDR2 SYGVKD come from the germline V gene. The CDR3 is 16 amino acids. The CDR3 sequence is CAISLGGTSAYNEQFF. The DNA for the CDR3 is TGTGCCATCAGTCTAGGGGGGACTAGCGCCTACAATGAGCAGTTCTTC.

The rearrangement uses TRBV29-1 and TRBJ1-1, with D perhaps matching TRBD1 (5 bases). CDR1 SQVTM and CDR2 ANQGSEA come from the germline V gene. There are 12 residues in the CDR3. V was cut by 8 bases and J by 1 base, with 11 bases left in between. The CDR3 is CSYGQTNTEAFF. The CDR3, as DNA: TGCAGCTATGGACAAACGAACACTGAAGCTTTCTTT.

The chain uses TRBV10-2 and TRBJ2-7, with TRBD2 matching 9 bases. Germline V lookup: CDR1 WSHSY, CDR2 SAAADI. The CDR3 is 13 residues long. The V segment lost 7 bases and the J segment 4 bases; nucleotides outside the gene matches: 5. CDR3 residues: CASTLAGEYEQYF. CDR3 DNA: TGCGCCAGCACCTTAGCGGGAGAATACGAGCAGTACTTC.

The DNA for the CDR3 is TGTGCCAGCAGCCAAGATGCGGCTAGCGGGAGCTACGAGCAGTACTTC. It translates to CASSQDAASGSYEQYF. The chain has TRBV3-1 (or the pseudogene TRBV3-2) and TRBJ2-7; 10 bases are a match to TRBD2. Germline CDR1 LGHDT, CDR2 YNNKEL (reference sequence). The CDR3 is made up of 16 amino acids. V lost 0 bases, J lost 3 bases, and 5 bases stayed unmatched.